What follows are 10 T cell receptor beta chains derived from one specimen sequenced in a study of T cells after yellow fever vaccination. TCRdb ran MiXCR on the 5' RACE reads and lists one entry per CDR3 protein. This sample has approximately 550,000 distinct CDR3 sequences, with less than 20% found just once. The sequencing used PBMCs, collected 15 days after the yellow fever booster vaccination. The receptors here all came from a man in his thirties or forties who received the YFV17D yellow fever vaccine.

The CDR3 loop reads CASTSPTGQPQHF. The CDR3, as DNA: TGTGCCAGCACCTCGCCGACCGGTCAGCCCCAGCATTTT. The rearrangement joins TRBV28 to TRBJ1-5, with no clear D. The CDR3 runs to 13 residues. CDR1 is MDHEN, CDR2 SYDVKM, per germline. The V end lost 7 bases, the J end lost 6 bases, and 13 bases lay between the germline ends.

This clonotype was seen only a few times. The V and J genes are TRBV6-5 and TRBJ2-5; D call uncertain. Trimming cost V 7 bases and J 3 bases, with 12 bases left between them. In germline, CDR1 is MNHEY, CDR2 SVGAGI. The CDR3 length is 13 residues. The CDR3 sequence: CASIKQLEETQYF. Written as DNA, the CDR3 is TGTGCCAGCATTAAACAACTGGAAGAGACCCAGTACTTC.

The V and J genes are TRBV5-1 and TRBJ2-6; D is uncertain. CDR3 length: 14 residues. Trimming took off 6 bases at V and 0 bases at J, with 7 bases between the two ends. Germline V CDR1 and CDR2: SGHRS, YFSETQ. The CDR3 region is CASTGSSGANVLTF. The CDR3 nucleotides are TGCGCCAGCACAGGTAGCTCTGGGGCCAACGTCCTGACTTTC.

This CDR3 is CASIPPGFKDTQYF. The CDR3 DNA reads TGTGCCAGCATACCTCCAGGGTTTAAGGATACGCAGTATTTT. The V call is TRBV7-2, the J call TRBJ2-3; a possible D gene is TRBD1 (5 bases). V shed 7 bases and J shed 6 bases, with 17 bases lying between them. The length of the CDR3 is 14 residues. Germline loops: CDR1 SGHTA, CDR2 FQGNSA.

The V and J genes are TRBV6-5 and TRBJ2-2, with D unclear. V was cut by 3 bases and J by 3 bases, with 11 bases left in between. CDR3 length: 15 residues. CDR1 and CDR2 from the germline V gene are MNHEY and SVGAGI. CDR3 in amino acids: CASSYSKVDTGELFF. The CDR3 region has the DNA TGTGCCAGCAGTTATAGTAAGGTCGACACCGGGGAGCTGTTTTTT.

This sequence joins TRBV7-3 and TRBJ1-4; D is possibly TRBD1 (5 bases). The germline V gene encodes CDR1 SGHTA and CDR2 FQGTGA. The CDR3 is 16 residues long. Trimming removed 4 bases at V and 1 base at J, with 13 bases between. CDR3 coding DNA: TGTGCCAGCAGCTCCCCGGGGCGGGGAACTAATGAAAAACTGTTTTTT. It is translated as CASSSPGRGTNEKLFF.

The chain recombines TRBV10-2 with TRBJ2-5; 7 bases agree with TRBD1. This CDR3 contains 15 residues. Germline V gene data show CDR1 as WSHSY and CDR2 as SAAADI. V lost 7 bases, J lost 1 base, and 9 bases stayed unmatched. The CDR3 region is CASIEGGLGQETQYF. The CDR3 region has the DNA TGCGCCAGCATAGAAGGGGGCCTTGGCCAAGAGACCCAGTACTTC.

V gene TRBV4-2 combines with J gene TRBJ2-3, with no clear D. The CDR3 is made up of 14 amino acids. Trimming pared 6 bases from V and 1 base from J, leaving 11 bases between. CDR1 and CDR2 from the germline V gene are LGHNA and YNFKEQ. The CDR3 bases are TGTGCCAGCAGTCGTGGAGAGGGCACAGATACGCAGTATTTT. This sequence encodes CASSRGEGTDTQYF.

V gene TRBV5-5 combines with J gene TRBJ2-5; D might be TRBD1 (5 bases). This CDR3 spans 14 amino acids. The V and J ends lost 4 bases and 5 bases respectively, with 15 bases between them. Germline V lookup: CDR1 SGHKS, CDR2 YYEKEE (reference sequence). CDR3 DNA sequence: TGTGCCAGCAGCCTCGGATGGGGCAAGGAGACCCAGTACTTC. This translates into CASSLGWGKETQYF.

This rearrangement joins TRBV18 to TRBJ2-7, with TRBD2 as a possible D gene (6 bases). CDR1 and CDR2 (germline): KGHSH, LQKENI. V gave up 4 bases and J gave up 12 bases, with 16 bases separating them. The CDR3 is 12 amino acids. CDR3 region: CASSLEGSLAYF. The DNA of the CDR3 is TGTGCCAGCTCACTGGAGGGCAGTCTTGCGTACTTC. Drawing the rest from reference TRBV18 and TRBJ2-7, the complete variable domain is NAGVMQNPRHLVRRRGQEARLRCSPMKGHSHVYWYRQLPEEGLKFMVYLQKENIIDESGMPKERFSAEFPKEGPSILRIQQVVRGDSAAYFCASSLEGSLAYFGPGTRLTVT.